This T cell receptor (beta chain) is from a study of radiotherapy plus CTLA-4 blockade in lung cancer. The data were produced by immunoSEQ multiplex PCR, yet TCRdb's version contains in-frame clones alone and is incomplete. The profile shows roughly 48,000 clones, 76% of them singletons. CDR3 length: 13 amino acids. Trimming removed 5 bases from V and 5 bases from J, with 12 bases in between. CDR1 and CDR2 (germline): KGHSH, LQKENI. People whose metastatic non-small-cell lung cancer was chemo-refractory got focal radiation along with CTLA-4 blockade by ipilimumab. The clonotype originates from a human donor with non-small cell lung cancer who had stable disease on radiotherapy plus ipilimumab. The chain links TRBV18 to TRBJ1-2; possible D gene TRBD1, 5 bases. Specimen: peripheral blood, collected from a patient treated with radiotherapy plus ipilimumab. The CDR3 nucleotides read TGTGCCAGCTCAACCACATGGGGGTATGGCTACACCTTC. Encoded protein: CASSTTWGYGYTF.